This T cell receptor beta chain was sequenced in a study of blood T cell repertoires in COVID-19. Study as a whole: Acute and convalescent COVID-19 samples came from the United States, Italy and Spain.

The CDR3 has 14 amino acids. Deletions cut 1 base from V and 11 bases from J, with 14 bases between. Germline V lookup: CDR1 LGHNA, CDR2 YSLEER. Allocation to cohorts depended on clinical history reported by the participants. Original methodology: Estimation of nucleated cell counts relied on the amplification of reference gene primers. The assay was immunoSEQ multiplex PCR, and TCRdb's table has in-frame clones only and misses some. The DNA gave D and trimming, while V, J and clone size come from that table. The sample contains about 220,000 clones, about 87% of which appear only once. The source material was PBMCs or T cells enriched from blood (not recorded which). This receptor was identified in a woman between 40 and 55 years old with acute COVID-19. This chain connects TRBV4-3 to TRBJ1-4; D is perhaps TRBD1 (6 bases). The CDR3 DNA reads TGCGCCAGCAGCCAAGGTTGGGCCCAGGGGAAACTGTTTTTT. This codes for CASSQGWAQGKLFF.